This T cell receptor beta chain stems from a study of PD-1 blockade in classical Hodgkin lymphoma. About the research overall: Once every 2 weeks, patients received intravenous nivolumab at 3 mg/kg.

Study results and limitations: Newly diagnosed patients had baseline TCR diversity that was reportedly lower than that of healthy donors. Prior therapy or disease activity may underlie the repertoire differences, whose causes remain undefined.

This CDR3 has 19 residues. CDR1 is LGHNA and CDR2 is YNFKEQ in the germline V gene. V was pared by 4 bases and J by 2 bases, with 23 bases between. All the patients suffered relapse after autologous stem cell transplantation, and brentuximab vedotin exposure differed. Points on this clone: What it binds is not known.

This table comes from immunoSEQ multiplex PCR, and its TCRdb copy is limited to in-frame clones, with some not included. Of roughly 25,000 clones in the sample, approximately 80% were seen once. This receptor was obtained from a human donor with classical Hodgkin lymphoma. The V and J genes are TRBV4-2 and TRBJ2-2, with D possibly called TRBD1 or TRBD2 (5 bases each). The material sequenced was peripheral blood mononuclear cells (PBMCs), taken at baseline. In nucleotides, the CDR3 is TGTGCCAGCAGCCGCCCCCCTAAGGGGACGACGGTAAACACCGGGGAGCTGTTTTTT. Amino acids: CASSRPPKGTTVNTGELFF.